The 2 T cell receptor beta chains reported below all come from one sample, sequenced in a study of patients and donors after allogeneic stem cell transplantation. Each CDR3 protein gets one entry after TCRdb re-called the RT-PCR reads with MiXCR. The sample has 70,000 to 85,000 distinct CDR3 sequences; about a quarter are singletons. Sequencing was performed on blood, either unsorted or a sorted T cell fraction (not recorded which). These receptors all stem from a human donor who was either an allogeneic HSCT recipient or a stem cell or donor lymphocyte infusion donor (not recorded which). It is not recorded whose cells these are; they may come from a transplant donor.

This clonotype was found a few times. The chain uses TRBV7-9 and TRBJ2-1; 11 bases map to TRBD1. V lost 5 bases, J lost 4 bases, and 19 bases stayed unmatched. From germline, CDR1 is SEHNR and CDR2 FQNEAQ (reference sequence). The CDR3 has 20 residues. CDR3 coding DNA: TGTGCCAGCAGCCTAGAGGGTTTTGTTCGGGACAGGGGGTGGTACAATGAGCAGTTCTTC. It translates to CASSLEGFVRDRGWYNEQFF.

This clonotype has ten or more counts. The V and J genes are TRBV29-1 and TRBJ1-2, with D possibly matching TRBD1 (5 bases). The CDR3 consists of 12 residues. V was cut by 4 bases and J by 2 bases, with 8 bases left in between. Per germline, CDR1 SQVTM and CDR2 ANQGSEA. DNA for the CDR3: TGCAGCGTTGGGTCAGGGAACTATGGCTACACCTTC. Its protein is CSVGSGNYGYTF.